The 11 T cell receptor beta chains presented below share a single source sample, sequenced in a study of human T cells and chemical hapten exposure (dated by TCRdb to the early 2020s). To prepare the library, RACE was applied. Sequencing was performed on a NextSeq 500. TCRdb trimmed the raw reads at Q25, called clones with MiXCR and kept productive beta chains. For every CDR3 protein sequence, its rows merge into one entry that carries the most common genes and DNA. The sample table lists about 77,000 distinct CDR3 sequences, around 15% of them with a count of one. 4.6% of the sample belongs to the ten largest clones. This specimen's time point label, interpreted: pre-sensitization, week 0. In light of the paper, this sample's treatment or condition label describes: therapeutic diphenylcyclopropenone sensitization with weekly scalp DPC. Sample: whole blood, taken in connection with sensitization to the hapten diphenylcyclopropenone (DPC). The receptors come from a woman in her 50s with alopecia areata. Some clones in this sample may be carry-over from other donors' samples.

The chain recombines TRBV20-1 with TRBJ2-7, with unresolved D. The CDR3 extends over 10 amino acids. The V gene's germline CDR1 is DFQATT and CDR2 SNEGSKA (reference sequence). Trimming removed 5 bases at V and 3 bases at J, with 5 bases between. CDR3 sequence: CSALDYEQYF. In DNA form, the CDR3 reads TGCAGTGCTTTAGACTACGAGCAGTACTTC.

This clonotype occurred many times. This chain links TRBV6-6 with TRBJ1-1; 7 bases are a match to TRBD1. This CDR3 has 13 residues. In germline, CDR1 is MNHNY, CDR2 SVGAGI (reference sequence). Unmatched junction bases numbered 2, after V lost 7 bases and J lost 0 bases. CDR3 protein: CASNTGVNTEAFF. CDR3 coding DNA: TGTGCCAGCAACACAGGGGTGAACACTGAAGCTTTCTTT.

This chain links TRBV7-2 with TRBJ2-7, with TRBD1 matching 7 bases. Germline-derived CDR1 and CDR2 are SGHTA and FQGNSA. J lost 4 bases, V lost 0 bases, and 12 bases had no gene match. CDR3 length: 17 residues. The CDR3 DNA is TGTGCCAGCAGCTTAGCGTCCTCCCGGGACAGCCGTTACGAGCAGTACTTC. Translation gives CASSLASSRDSRYEQYF.

There are a few counts of this clonotype. J is TRBJ2-2 and V is TRBV20-1, with 8 bases matching TRBD1. CDR1 is DFQATT and CDR2 is SNEGSKA in the germline V gene (reference sequence). This CDR3 spans 14 amino acids. With 6 bases clipped from V and 6 bases from J, the junction kept 9 bases outside the gene matches. The CDR3 DNA is TGCAGTGCCCCAAACCCGACAGGGGCCGGGGAGCTGTTTTTT. Protein: CSAPNPTGAGELFF.

This clonotype was picked up a small number of times. The rearrangement joins TRBV9 to TRBJ2-2; 7 bases are shared with TRBD1. Germline trimming cut 5 bases from V and 6 bases from J; bases unmatched to any gene: 4. Germline CDR1 is SGDLS and CDR2 is YYNGEE. The CDR3 spans 13 residues. As DNA, the CDR3 is TGTGCCAGCAGGACACAGGGGCCCGGGGAGCTGTTTTTT. It translates to CASRTQGPGELFF.

This clonotype occurred a few times. The chain links TRBV7-2 to TRBJ2-7; 7 positions match TRBD2. This CDR3 is 15 amino acids long. With V trimmed by 1 base and J by 6 bases, 9 bases remained unmatched. Germline V gene lookup returns CDR1 SGHTA and CDR2 FQGNSA. The CDR3 coding sequence is TGTGCCAGCAGCTTAGATCCGAGGGAGGGCGGCGAGCAGTACTTC. Translated: CASSLDPREGGEQYF.

The J gene is TRBJ2-6, the V gene TRBV18; D ambiguous. Germline-derived CDR1 and CDR2 are KGHSH and LQKENI. The V end lost 4 bases, the J end lost 2 bases, and 6 bases lay between the germline ends. The CDR3 length is 14 residues. The CDR3 DNA sequence: TGTGCCAGCTCACGCGGCACTGGGGCCAACGTCCTGACTTTC. Protein sequence: CASSRGTGANVLTF. The entire variable domain, with the rest obtained from reference TRBV18 and TRBJ2-6, is as follows: NAGVMQNPRHLVRRRGQEARLRCSPMKGHSHVYWYRQLPEEGLKFMVYLQKENIIDESGMPKERFSAEFPKEGPSILRIQQVVRGDSAAYFCASSRGTGANVLTFGAGSRLTVL.

This rearrangement joins TRBV7-7 to TRBJ2-5; D is undetermined. This CDR3 contains 15 residues. V lost 5 bases and J 5 bases, leaving 18 bases between the germline ends. Germline values: CDR1 SSHAT, CDR2 FNYEAQ (reference sequence). CDR3 nucleotide sequence: TGTGCCAGCAGCCCCCTCCCGGGTTCTGGTGAGACCCAGTACTTC. The encoded protein is CASSPLPGSGETQYF. The variable domain in full, completed from reference TRBV7-7 and TRBJ2-5, reads GAGVSQSPRYKVTKRGQDVTLRCDPISSHATLYWYQQALGQGPEFLTYFNYEAQPDKSGLPSDRFSAERPEGSISTLTIQRTEQRDSAMYRCASSPLPGSGETQYFGPGTRLLVL.

This clonotype has just a few counts. The chain has TRBV29-1 and TRBJ2-7, with D perhaps TRBD1 (7 bases). V lost 6 bases, J lost 5 bases, and 11 bases lay in between. The CDR3 sequence is 11 residues long. Germline V lookup: CDR1 SQVTM, CDR2 ANQGSEA. This CDR3 is CSVQGGNEQYF. As DNA, the CDR3 is TGCAGCGTCCAGGGGGGCAACGAGCAGTACTTC.

On this clonotype: A junction end diverges from the germline sequence, so it may reflect a read error. This chain connects TRBV5-1 to TRBJ2-2; TRBD2 agrees at 10 bases. Germline CDR1 and CDR2: SGHRS and YFSETQ. This CDR3 contains 16 residues. The CDR3 nucleotides are TGCGCCAGCAGCTCCACTAGCGGGACGAACACCGGGGAGCTGGTTTTT. Protein product: CASSSTSGTNTGELVF.

V usage is TRBV28 and J usage is TRBJ2-7; unclear D gene. Trimming took 1 base from V and 0 from J, leaving 7 bases between them. The CDR3 has 14 amino acids. Germline V gene data show CDR1 as MDHEN and CDR2 as SYDVKM. In DNA, the CDR3 is TGTGCCAGCAGTTTATCGCGGTTCTCCTACGAGCAGTACTTC. Amino acid sequence: CASSLSRFSYEQYF.